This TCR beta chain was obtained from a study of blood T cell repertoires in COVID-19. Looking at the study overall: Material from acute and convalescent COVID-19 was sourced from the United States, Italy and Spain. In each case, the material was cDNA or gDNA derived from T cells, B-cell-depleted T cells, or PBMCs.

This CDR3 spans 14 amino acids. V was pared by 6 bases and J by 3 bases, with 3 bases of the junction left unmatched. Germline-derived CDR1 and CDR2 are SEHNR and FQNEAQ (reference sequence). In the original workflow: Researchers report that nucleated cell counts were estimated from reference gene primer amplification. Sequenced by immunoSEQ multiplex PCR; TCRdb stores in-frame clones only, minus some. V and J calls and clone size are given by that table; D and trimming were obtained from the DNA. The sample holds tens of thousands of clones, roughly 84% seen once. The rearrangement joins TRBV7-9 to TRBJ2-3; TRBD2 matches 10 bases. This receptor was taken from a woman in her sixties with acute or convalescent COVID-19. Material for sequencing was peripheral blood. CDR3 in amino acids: CASSQAGGTDTQYF. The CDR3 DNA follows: TGTGCCAGCAGTCAAGCGGGGGGGACAGATACGCAGTATTTT.